The 28 T cell receptor beta chains presented below share a single source sample, sequenced in a study of T cell responses to AZD1222 COVID-19 vaccine. Clones were read by immunoSEQ multiplex PCR, and TCRdb kept only the in-frame ones, dropping some. Of 150,000 or so clones in the sample, approximately 83% were seen once. The sequencing used peripheral blood, collected on day 0 of AZD1222 vaccination. Receptors originate from an adult in good health.

The chain joins TRBV25-1 to TRBJ1-2; weak D call: TRBD1 (5 bases). The CDR3 loop spans 12 amino acids. Germline V gene sequence: CDR1 MGHDK, CDR2 SYGVNS. The V end was cut by 6 bases, the J end by 9 bases, with 14 bases between. CDR3 loop: CASRLGAGSYTF. The CDR3 DNA reads TGTGCCAGCAGACTCGGGGCAGGGAGCTACACCTTC.

The rearrangement uses TRBV9 and TRBJ1-6; 11 positions match TRBD1. The CDR3 totals 16 residues. The V gene's germline CDR1 is SGDLS and CDR2 YYNGEE. The V and J ends lost 0 bases and 6 bases, in that order; junction bases with no gene match: 2. Written as DNA, the CDR3 is TGTGCCAGCAGCGTAGGGACAGGGGGCATTAATTCACCCCTCCACTTT. This gives the protein CASSVGTGGINSPLHF.

The genes are TRBV27 and TRBJ2-7; 12 nucleotides match TRBD2. After removal of 6 bases from V and 3 bases from J, the junction contained 6 bases not matched to a gene. The germline gives CDR1 MNHEY, CDR2 SMNVEV (reference sequence). The CDR3 is 15 residues long. The CDR3 here is CASRMTSGGSYEQYF. The CDR3 bases are TGTGCCAGCAGGATGACTAGCGGGGGAAGCTACGAGCAGTACTTC.

A single count supports this clone. This chain links TRBV18 with TRBJ1-1; D possibly corresponds to TRBD1 (6 bases). Germline CDR1 reads KGHSH; CDR2 reads LQKENI. This CDR3 spans 16 amino acids. V dropped 3 bases and J dropped 4 bases, with 18 bases sitting between them. CDR3 sequence: CASSPEWGIGGTEAFF. CDR3 DNA: TGTGCCAGCTCACCCGAGTGGGGTATAGGGGGCACTGAAGCTTTCTTT.

The chain has TRBV30 and TRBJ1-5, with TRBD1 matching 9 bases. V dropped 1 base and J dropped 6; count of bases not matched to a gene: 7. The CDR3 spans 15 residues. Germline-derived CDR1 and CDR2 are GTSNPN and SVGIG (reference sequence). The CDR3 protein is CAWSAVQGAGQPQHF. For the CDR3, the DNA is TGTGCCTGGAGTGCCGTACAGGGGGCAGGTCAGCCCCAGCATTTT.

This clone was picked up a small number of times. J is TRBJ2-5 and V is TRBV11-3; TRBD1 is a possible D gene (5 bases). This CDR3 has 12 amino acids. Germline-derived CDR1 and CDR2 are SGHNT and YENEEA. The V end was cut by 1 base, the J end by 7 bases, with 7 bases between. Here the CDR3 DNA reads TGTGCCAGCAGCTTAGGGGGCGGGACCCAGTACTTC. Translated: CASSLGGGTQYF.

The chain links TRBV27 to TRBJ2-2, with 12 positions matching TRBD2. This CDR3 region has 13 residues. The germline V gene encodes CDR1 MNHEY and CDR2 SMNVEV (reference sequence). V lost 5 bases and J lost 12; bases outside the gene matches: 4. CDR3 loop: CASSPGLAGQLFF. CDR3 in DNA: TGTGCCAGCAGTCCTGGACTAGCGGGGCAGCTGTTTTTT.

V gene TRBV19 combines with J gene TRBJ1-4; possibly TRBD1 for D (5 bases). In germline, CDR1 is LNHDA, CDR2 SQIVND (reference sequence). The CDR3 has 17 amino acids. The V end was cut by 3 bases, the J end by 8 bases, with 22 bases between. CDR3 nucleotides: TGTGCCAGTAGTATGGGAAGGGGTTATGCGCGGGGCGAAAAACTGTTTTTT. It translates to CASSMGRGYARGEKLFF. The whole variable domain, remainder taken from reference TRBV19 and TRBJ1-4, is DGGITQSPKYLFRKEGQNVTLSCEQNLNHDAMYWYRQDPGQGLRLIYYSQIVNDFQKGDIAEGYSVSREKKESFPLTVTSAQKNPTAFYLCASSMGRGYARGEKLFFGSGTQLSVL.

Of note for this clone: This sample includes further DNA sequences coding for the same CDR3. The gene calls are TRBV11-3 and TRBJ1-1; D might be TRBD1 (5 bases). Deletions cut 5 bases from V and 1 base from J, with 8 bases between. The CDR3 has 13 amino acids. The germline gives CDR1 SGHNT, CDR2 YENEEA. As DNA, the CDR3 is TGTGCCAGCAGCAGCACAGGGAACACTGAAGCTTTCTTT. It codes for CASSSTGNTEAFF.

The chain is built from TRBV3-1 (or the pseudogene TRBV3-2) and TRBJ2-1; 9 bases match TRBD2. After removal of 4 bases from V and 0 bases from J, the junction contained 4 bases not matched to a gene. Germline V CDR1 and CDR2: LGHDT, YNNKEL (reference sequence). This CDR3 spans 16 amino acids. The chain's CDR3 is CASSRDSGSSYNEQFF. Written as DNA, the CDR3 is TGTGCCAGCAGCCGGGATAGCGGGAGCTCCTACAATGAGCAGTTCTTC.

This clone appeared a few times. The chain combines TRBV11-2 with TRBJ2-7; D gene unclear. V was trimmed by 5 bases and J by 3 bases, leaving 5 bases between them. The CDR3 contains 11 residues. Germline lookup yields CDR1 SGHAT and CDR2 FQNNGV. The CDR3 region has the DNA TGTGCCAGCAGCAACTACTACGAGCAGTACTTC. As protein: CASSNYYEQYF.

The chain links TRBV19 to TRBJ2-7; D ambiguous. Germline V gene data show CDR1 as LNHDA and CDR2 as SQIVND (reference sequence). This CDR3 is built from 14 residues. Trimming took 1 base from V and 0 from J, leaving 7 bases between them. The DNA for the CDR3 is TGTGCCAGTAGTATAGTCGGGTCCTCCTACGAGCAGTACTTC. Its translation: CASSIVGSSYEQYF.

J is TRBJ2-3 and V is TRBV5-5; D not resolved. The CDR3 consists of 15 residues. V was clipped by 0 bases and J by 3 bases, with 11 bases between them. The germline CDR1 and CDR2 sequences are SGHKS and YYEKEE (reference sequence). For the CDR3, the DNA is TGTGCCAGCAGCTTGGCCTGGGCCGGGACAGATACGCAGTATTTT. Its translation is CASSLAWAGTDTQYF. Looking up the rest from reference TRBV5-5 and TRBJ2-3 gives the full variable domain: DAGVTQSPTHLIKTRGQQVTLRCSPISGHKSVSWYQQVLGQGPQFIFQYYEKEERGRGNFPDRFSARQFPNYSSELNVNALLLGDSALYLCASSLAWAGTDTQYFGPGTRLTVL.

This clone was seen more than once but under ten times. V and J are TRBV11-2 and TRBJ2-5; no clear D gene. V was trimmed by 4 bases and J by 1 base, leaving 13 bases between them. The CDR3 loop spans 15 amino acids. Germline V CDR1 and CDR2: SGHAT, FQNNGV. CDR3 bases: TGTGCCAGCAGCTCCTATGACCTCCTCCAAGAGACCCAGTACTTC. This encodes CASSSYDLLQETQYF.

The V call is TRBV7-9, the J call TRBJ1-4; TRBD1 might be the D (5 bases). Per germline, CDR1 SEHNR and CDR2 FQNEAQ (reference sequence). This CDR3 has 15 residues. Between the trimmed V and J ends, which lost 0 bases and 1 base, there was a span of 6 bases. The CDR3 region is CASSLAGGTNEKLFF. The CDR3 DNA reads TGTGCCAGCAGCTTAGCGGGGGGAACTAATGAAAAACTGTTTTTT. The variable domain in full, with the rest retrieved from reference TRBV7-9 and TRBJ1-4, is DTGVSQNPRHKITKRGQNVTFRCDPISEHNRLYWYRQTLGQGPEFLTYFQNEAQLEKSRLLSDRFSAERPKGSFSTLEIQRTEQGDSAMYLCASSLAGGTNEKLFFGSGTQLSVL.

This clone was seen only once. The V and J genes are TRBV6-5 and TRBJ1-5; tentatively, D is TRBD1 (5 bases). V was trimmed by 5 bases and J by 0 bases, leaving 11 bases between them. Germline CDR1 and CDR2: MNHEY and SVGAGI. CDR3 length equals 15 residues. DNA for the CDR3: TGTGCCAGCAGTCGACAGAAAAATAGCAATCAGCCCCAGCATTTT. Protein sequence: CASSRQKNSNQPQHF.

The chain has TRBV12-5 and TRBJ2-7, with D perhaps TRBD1 (6 bases). Germline-derived CDR1 and CDR2 are LGHNT and FRNRAP. Trimming removed 7 bases from V and 3 bases from J, with 13 bases in between. The CDR3 has 13 residues. CDR3 residues: CASAPTDSYEQYF. CDR3 DNA: TGTGCTAGTGCCCCGACGGACAGCTACGAGCAGTACTTC.

The genes are TRBV27 and TRBJ2-7, with 7 bases matching TRBD1. Trimming took 4 bases from V and 3 from J; bases not matched to a gene: 3. There are 13 residues in the CDR3. Per the germline V gene, CDR1 is MNHEY and CDR2 is SMNVEV (reference sequence). CDR3 DNA: TGTGCCAGCAGTTGGGGACAGAACTACGAGCAGTACTTC. Amino acids: CASSWGQNYEQYF.

This chain joins TRBV30 and TRBJ1-5; no firm D call. V was trimmed by 1 base and J by 7 bases, leaving 11 bases between them. CDR1 and CDR2 from the germline V gene are GTSNPN and SVGIG (reference sequence). This CDR3 spans 13 amino acids. The CDR3 protein is CAWSGTLGQPQHF. The CDR3 DNA follows: TGTGCCTGGAGTGGGACCCTAGGACAGCCCCAGCATTTT.

The chain links TRBV10-3 to TRBJ1-1; a weak D match, TRBD1 (5 bases). The CDR3 covers 12 residues. With 5 bases removed from V and 4 bases from J, the gap between germline ends came to 8 bases. CDR1 and CDR2 (germline): ENHRY, SYGVKD. The CDR3 DNA follows: TGTGCCATCAGTCGAGGGACCACTGAAGCTTTCTTT. Protein sequence: CAISRGTTEAFF.

The chain couples TRBV6-5 to TRBJ2-1; 8 positions match TRBD2. This CDR3 has 13 residues. V shed 8 bases, J shed 14 bases, and the junction held 14 bases outside the gene matches. Germline CDR1 reads MNHEY; CDR2 reads SVGAGI. The CDR3 reads CASSERYSGVEFF. The CDR3 DNA reads as TGTGCCAGCTCAGAACGGTATAGCGGGGTGGAGTTCTTC.

This rearrangement joins TRBV6-5 to TRBJ1-1; 7 positions agree with TRBD1. This CDR3 region has 15 residues. Germline CDR1 MNHEY, CDR2 SVGAGI. J was trimmed by 1 base and V by 6 bases; bases with no gene match: 8. The CDR3 DNA sequence: TGTGCCAGCAGCCCGGTCCGACAGGGGAACACTGAAGCTTTCTTT. Residues: CASSPVRQGNTEAFF.

The chain joins TRBV18 to TRBJ2-1; D unclear. The CDR3 sequence is 14 residues long. CDR1 is KGHSH, CDR2 LQKENI, per germline. V was clipped by 2 bases and J by 5 bases, with 10 bases between them. CDR3 region: CASSPNIGNNEQFF. The CDR3 bases are TGTGCCAGCTCACCAAACATCGGAAACAATGAGCAGTTCTTC.

The J gene is TRBJ2-3, the V gene TRBV10-3, with D unresolved. The CDR3 is 13 amino acids. Germline CDR1 is ENHRY and CDR2 is SYGVKD. With 10 bases removed from V and 3 bases from J, the gap between germline ends came to 14 bases. For the CDR3, the DNA is TGTGCCACCCTCAACGCGGAGACAGATACGCAGTATTTT. This codes for CATLNAETDTQYF.

The chain uses TRBV19 and TRBJ2-1; 12 nucleotides agree with TRBD2. Germline values: CDR1 LNHDA, CDR2 SQIVND (reference sequence). V lost 9 bases to trimming and J lost 9 bases; unmatched junction nucleotides: 6. The CDR3 has 13 residues. CDR3 in amino acids: CASGLAGRGEQFF. CDR3 nucleotide sequence: TGTGCCAGCGGACTAGCGGGAAGGGGTGAGCAGTTCTTC.

The chain links TRBV15 to TRBJ2-7, with a weak D call TRBD1 (6 bases). This CDR3 spans 13 amino acids. The V end lost 0 bases, the J end lost 5 bases, and 8 bases lay between the germline ends. Germline V lookup: CDR1 LNHNV, CDR2 YYDKDF (reference sequence). In DNA form, the CDR3 reads TGTGCCACCAGCAGAGACAGGGGCGACGAGCAGTACTTC. Translating it yields CATSRDRGDEQYF.

The chain has TRBV3-1 (or the pseudogene TRBV3-2) and TRBJ1-4; TRBD1 matches at 7 bases. The V gene end was trimmed by 1 base and the J gene end by 4 bases; junction bases not matched to a gene: 9. The CDR3 loop spans 17 amino acids. Germline V gene sequence: CDR1 LGHDT, CDR2 YNNKEL (reference sequence). The CDR3 DNA reads TGTGCCAGCAGCCAAGCGACCCGGACAGGATATAATGAAAAACTGTTTTTT. Translating gives CASSQATRTGYNEKLFF.

The V gene is TRBV7-2, the J gene TRBJ2-3; TRBD2 matches at 11 bases. The CDR3 has 17 amino acids. Looked up from germline, CDR1 is SGHTA and CDR2 is FQGNSA. V dropped 6 bases and J dropped 6; count of bases not matched to a gene: 14. The CDR3 region is CASSPDIAGGRRDTQYF. Here the CDR3 DNA reads TGTGCCAGCAGTCCCGACATAGCGGGGGGGCGGAGGGATACGCAGTATTTT. The whole variable domain, remainder taken from reference TRBV7-2 and TRBJ2-3, is GAGVSQSPSNKVTEKGKDVELRCDPISGHTALYWYRQSLGQGLEFLIYFQGNSAPDKSGLPSDRFSAERTGGSVSTLTIQRTQQEDSAVYLCASSPDIAGGRRDTQYFGPGTRLTVL.